What follows describes a single T cell receptor beta chain. Its antigen remains unknown. This entry belongs to a study of T cell responses to AZD1222 COVID-19 vaccine. TCRdb's copy holds only in-frame clones and misses some; the assay was immunoSEQ multiplex PCR. The table shows approximately 180,000 clones, with roughly 91% occurring only once. Notes on the study in general: Possibly, clonal diversity was underestimated; donors were largely white British and included more females. Dominant CD4 TCR responses targeted spike regions 160-218 and 743-854. Samples come after the peak T cell response, not at day 14.

CDR1 MDHEN and CDR2 SYDVKM come from the germline V gene. Trimming left V 6 bases short and J 7 bases short, with 25 bases between. This CDR3 has 17 amino acids. The sample here was peripheral blood, taken on day 0 of AZD1222 vaccination. This chain links TRBV28 with TRBJ2-4, with D possibly matching TRBD2 (6 bases). The sequence came from an adult in good health. The CDR3 DNA reads as TGTGCCAGCAGAACGCCCCCCCGGACTACCGGGTTCAACATTCAGTACTTC. It translates to CASRTPPRTTGFNIQYF.